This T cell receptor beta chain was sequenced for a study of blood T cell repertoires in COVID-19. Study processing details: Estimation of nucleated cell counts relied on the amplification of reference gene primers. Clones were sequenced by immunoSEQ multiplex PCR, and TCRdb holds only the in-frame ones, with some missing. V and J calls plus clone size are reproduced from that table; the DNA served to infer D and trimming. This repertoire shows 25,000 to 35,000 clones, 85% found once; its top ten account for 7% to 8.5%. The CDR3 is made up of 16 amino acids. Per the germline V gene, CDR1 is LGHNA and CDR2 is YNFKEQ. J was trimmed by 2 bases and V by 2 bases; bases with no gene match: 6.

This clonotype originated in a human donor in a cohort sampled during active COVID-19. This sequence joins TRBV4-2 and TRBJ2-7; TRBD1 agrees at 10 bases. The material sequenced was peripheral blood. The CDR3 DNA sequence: TGTGCCAGCAGCCAACGGACCGGGACAGGGGCCTACGAGCAGTACTTC. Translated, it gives CASSQRTGTGAYEQYF.